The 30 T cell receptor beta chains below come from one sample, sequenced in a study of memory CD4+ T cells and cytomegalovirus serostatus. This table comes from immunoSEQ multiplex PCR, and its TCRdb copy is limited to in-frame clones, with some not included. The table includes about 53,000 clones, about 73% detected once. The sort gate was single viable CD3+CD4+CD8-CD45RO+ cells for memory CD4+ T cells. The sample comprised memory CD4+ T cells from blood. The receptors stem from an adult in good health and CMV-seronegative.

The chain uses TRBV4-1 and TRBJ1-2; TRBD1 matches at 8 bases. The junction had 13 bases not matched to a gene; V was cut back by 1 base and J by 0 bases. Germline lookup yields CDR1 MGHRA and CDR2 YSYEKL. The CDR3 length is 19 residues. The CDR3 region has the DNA TGCGCCAGCAGCCAAGTGCAATTAGCGACAGGGGTAACTAACTATGGCTACACCTTC. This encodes CASSQVQLATGVTNYGYTF.

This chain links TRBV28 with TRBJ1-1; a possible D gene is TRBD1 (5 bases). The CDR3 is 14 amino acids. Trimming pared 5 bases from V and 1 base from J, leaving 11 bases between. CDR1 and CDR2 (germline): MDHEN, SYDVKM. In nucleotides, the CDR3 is TGTGCCAGCAGTCCCGGAGGGACGAACACTGAAGCTTTCTTT. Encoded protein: CASSPGGTNTEAFF.

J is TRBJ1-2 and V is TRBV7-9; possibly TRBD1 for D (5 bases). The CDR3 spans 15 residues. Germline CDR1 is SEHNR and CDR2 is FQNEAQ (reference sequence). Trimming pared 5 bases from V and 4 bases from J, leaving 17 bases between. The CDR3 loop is CASSRGRGDFYGYTF. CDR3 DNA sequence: TGTGCCAGCAGCCGGGGACGGGGAGACTTCTATGGCTACACCTTC.

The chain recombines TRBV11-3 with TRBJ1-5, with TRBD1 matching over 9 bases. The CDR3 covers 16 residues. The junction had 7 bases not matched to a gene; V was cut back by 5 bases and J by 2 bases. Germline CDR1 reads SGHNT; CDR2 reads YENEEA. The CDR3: CASSHIRDRGNQPQHF. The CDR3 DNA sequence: TGTGCCAGCAGCCATATAAGGGACAGGGGCAATCAGCCCCAGCATTTT.

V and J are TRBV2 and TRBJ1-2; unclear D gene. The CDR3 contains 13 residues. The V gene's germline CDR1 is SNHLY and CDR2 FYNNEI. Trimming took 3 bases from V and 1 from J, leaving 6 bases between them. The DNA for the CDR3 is TGTGCCAGCAGTGAGGAAGATAACTATGGCTACACCTTC. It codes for CASSEEDNYGYTF.

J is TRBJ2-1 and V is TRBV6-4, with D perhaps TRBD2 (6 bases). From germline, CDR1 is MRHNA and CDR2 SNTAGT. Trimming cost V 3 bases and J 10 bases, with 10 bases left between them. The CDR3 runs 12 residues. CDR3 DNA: TGTGCCAGCAGTGAAGGAGGGAGAGAGCAGTTCTTC. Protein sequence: CASSEGGREQFF.

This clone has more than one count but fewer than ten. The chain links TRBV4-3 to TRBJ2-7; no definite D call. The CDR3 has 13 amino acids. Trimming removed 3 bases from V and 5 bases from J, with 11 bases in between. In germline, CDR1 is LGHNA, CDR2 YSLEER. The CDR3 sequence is CASSQRFDHEQYF. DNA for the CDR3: TGCGCCAGCAGCCAGAGATTCGACCACGAGCAGTACTTC.

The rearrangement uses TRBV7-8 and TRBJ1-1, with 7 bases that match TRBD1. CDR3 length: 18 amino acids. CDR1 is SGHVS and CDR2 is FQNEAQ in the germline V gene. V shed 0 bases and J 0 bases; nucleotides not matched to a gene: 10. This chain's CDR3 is CASSLARAGGFLNTEAFF. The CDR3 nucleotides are TGTGCCAGCAGCTTAGCGCGGGCAGGGGGATTTCTGAACACTGAAGCTTTCTTT.

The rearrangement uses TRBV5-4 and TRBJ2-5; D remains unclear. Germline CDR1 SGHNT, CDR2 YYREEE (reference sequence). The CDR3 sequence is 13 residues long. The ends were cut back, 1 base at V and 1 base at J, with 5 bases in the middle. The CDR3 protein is CASSLPSQETQYF. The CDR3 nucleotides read TGTGCCAGCAGCTTGCCCAGCCAAGAGACCCAGTACTTC. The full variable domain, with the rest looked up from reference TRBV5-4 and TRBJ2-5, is ETGVTQSPTHLIKTRGQQVTLRCSSQSGHNTVSWYQQALGQGPQFIFQYYREEENGRGNFPPRFSGLQFPNYSSELNVNALELDDSALYLCASSLPSQETQYFGPGTRLLVL.

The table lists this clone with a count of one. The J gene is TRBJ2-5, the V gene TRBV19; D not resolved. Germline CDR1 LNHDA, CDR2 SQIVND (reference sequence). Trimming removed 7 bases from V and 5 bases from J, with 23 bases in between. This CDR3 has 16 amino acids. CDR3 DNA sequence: TGTGCCAGTACCCCCAATTCTCCGAGACTTGGCGAGACCCAGTACTTC. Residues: CASTPNSPRLGETQYF.

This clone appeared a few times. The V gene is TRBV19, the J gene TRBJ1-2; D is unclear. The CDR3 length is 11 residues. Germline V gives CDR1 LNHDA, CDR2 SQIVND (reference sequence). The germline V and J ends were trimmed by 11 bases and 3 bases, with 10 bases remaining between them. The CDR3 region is CASYMDYGYTF. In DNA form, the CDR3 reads TGTGCCTCATACATGGACTATGGCTACACCTTC.

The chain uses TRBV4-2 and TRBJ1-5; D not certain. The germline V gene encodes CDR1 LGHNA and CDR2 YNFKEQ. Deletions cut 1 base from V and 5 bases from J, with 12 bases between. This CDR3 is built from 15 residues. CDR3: CASSQGDGKDQPQHF. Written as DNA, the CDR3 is TGTGCCAGCAGCCAAGGTGATGGGAAAGATCAGCCCCAGCATTTT.

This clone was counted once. In DNA form, the CDR3 reads TGTGCTAGTGGGGGGGGGACAGGGTTTTCCGGGGAGCTGTTTTTT. This codes for CASGGGTGFSGELFF. The chain links TRBV12-5 to TRBJ2-2, with TRBD1 identical over 9 bases. The germline V gene encodes CDR1 LGHNT and CDR2 FRNRAP. Germline trimming cut 6 bases from V and 6 bases from J; bases unmatched to any gene: 8. The CDR3 length is 15 residues.

The CDR3 DNA sequence: TGTGCCTGGAGTGTCCCGAGAACCAGGGTCACGAACACTGAAGCTTTCTTT. It is translated as CAWSVPRTRVTNTEAFF. The chain joins TRBV30 to TRBJ1-1; the D gene is possibly TRBD1 (5 bases). CDR3 length equals 17 residues. Trimming removed 0 bases from V and 1 base from J, with 18 bases in between. The germline gives CDR1 GTSNPN, CDR2 SVGIG (reference sequence). Full variable domain (missing parts from reference TRBV30 and TRBJ1-1): SQTIHQWPATLVQPVGSPLSLECTVEGTSNPNLYWYRQAAGRGLQLLFYSVGIGQISSEVPQNLSASRPQDRQFILSSKKLLLSDSGFYLCAWSVPRTRVTNTEAFFGQGTRLTVV.

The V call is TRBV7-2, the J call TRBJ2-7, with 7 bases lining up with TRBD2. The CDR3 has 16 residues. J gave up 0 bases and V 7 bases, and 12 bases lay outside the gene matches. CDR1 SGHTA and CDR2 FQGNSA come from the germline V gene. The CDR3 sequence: CASTPRGGGFSYEQYF. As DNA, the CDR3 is TGTGCCAGCACCCCCCGAGGCGGGGGATTCTCCTACGAGCAGTACTTC.

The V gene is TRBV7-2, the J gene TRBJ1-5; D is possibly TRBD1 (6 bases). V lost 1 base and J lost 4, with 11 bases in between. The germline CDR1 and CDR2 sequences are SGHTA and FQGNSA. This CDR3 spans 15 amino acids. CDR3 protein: CASSLGTVSNQPQHF. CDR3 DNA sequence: TGTGCCAGCAGCTTAGGGACAGTCAGTAATCAGCCCCAGCATTTT.

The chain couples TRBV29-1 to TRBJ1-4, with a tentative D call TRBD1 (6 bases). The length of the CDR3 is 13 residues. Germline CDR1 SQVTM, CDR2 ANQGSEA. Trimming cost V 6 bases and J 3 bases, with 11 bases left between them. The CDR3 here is CSVSGHPNEKLFF. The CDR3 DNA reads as TGCAGCGTCTCGGGACACCCTAATGAAAAACTGTTTTTT.

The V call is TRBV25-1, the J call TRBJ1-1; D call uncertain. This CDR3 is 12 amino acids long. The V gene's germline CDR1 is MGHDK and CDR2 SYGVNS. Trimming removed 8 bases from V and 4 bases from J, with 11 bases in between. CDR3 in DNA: TGTGCCAGCTGGGGAGGACGCACTGAAGCTTTCTTT. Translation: CASWGGRTEAFF.

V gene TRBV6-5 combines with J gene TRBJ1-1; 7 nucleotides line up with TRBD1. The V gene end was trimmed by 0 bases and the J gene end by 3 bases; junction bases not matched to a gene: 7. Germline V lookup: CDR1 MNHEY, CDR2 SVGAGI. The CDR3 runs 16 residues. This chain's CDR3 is CASSYSPQGRDTEAFF. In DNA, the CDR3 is TGTGCCAGCAGTTACTCACCACAGGGGAGGGACACTGAAGCTTTCTTT.

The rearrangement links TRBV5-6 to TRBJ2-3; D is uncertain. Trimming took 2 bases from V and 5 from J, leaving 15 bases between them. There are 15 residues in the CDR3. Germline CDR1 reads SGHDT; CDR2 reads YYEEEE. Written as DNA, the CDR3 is TGTGCCAGCAGCTTTGGGGTGACCTTCGGAGATACGCAGTATTTT. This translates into CASSFGVTFGDTQYF.

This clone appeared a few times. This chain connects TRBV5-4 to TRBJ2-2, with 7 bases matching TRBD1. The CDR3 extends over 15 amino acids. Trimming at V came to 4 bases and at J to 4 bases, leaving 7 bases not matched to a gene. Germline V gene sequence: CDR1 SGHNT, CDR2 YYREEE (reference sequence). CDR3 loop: CASSRQGVGTGELFF. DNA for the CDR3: TGTGCCAGCAGCCGTCAGGGGGTGGGCACCGGGGAGCTGTTTTTT.

The CDR3 loop is CASSPRVDSPLHF. CDR3 coding DNA: TGTGCCAGTAGTCCAAGGGTGGATTCACCCCTCCACTTT. The V and J genes are TRBV19 and TRBJ1-6, with D hard to call. CDR1 is LNHDA, CDR2 SQIVND, per germline (reference sequence). The CDR3 consists of 13 residues. V lost 5 bases and J 8 bases, leaving 10 bases between the germline ends.

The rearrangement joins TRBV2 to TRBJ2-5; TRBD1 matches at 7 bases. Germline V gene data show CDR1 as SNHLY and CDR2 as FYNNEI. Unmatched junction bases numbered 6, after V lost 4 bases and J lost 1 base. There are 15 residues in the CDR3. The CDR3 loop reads CASSGIPGGQETQYF. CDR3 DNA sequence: TGTGCCAGCAGTGGGATCCCAGGGGGCCAAGAGACCCAGTACTTC.

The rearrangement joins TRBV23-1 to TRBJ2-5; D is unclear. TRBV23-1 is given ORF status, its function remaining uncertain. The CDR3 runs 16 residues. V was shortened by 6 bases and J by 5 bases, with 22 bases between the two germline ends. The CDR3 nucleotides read TGCGCCAGCAGCCCCCCCTGGGAAGAGATCCTGGAGACCCAGTACTTC. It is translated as CASSPPWEEILETQYF.

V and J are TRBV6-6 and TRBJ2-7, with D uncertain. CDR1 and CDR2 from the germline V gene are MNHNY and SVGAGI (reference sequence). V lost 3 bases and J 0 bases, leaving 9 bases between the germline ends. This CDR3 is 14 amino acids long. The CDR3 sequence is CASSYGLSSYEQYF. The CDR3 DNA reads TGTGCCAGCAGTTATGGCTTAAGCTCCTACGAGCAGTACTTC.

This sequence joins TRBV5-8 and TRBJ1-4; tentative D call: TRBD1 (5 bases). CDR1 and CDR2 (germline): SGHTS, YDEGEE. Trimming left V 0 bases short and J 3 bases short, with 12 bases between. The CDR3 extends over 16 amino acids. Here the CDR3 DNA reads TGTGCCAGCAGCTTGGTTAGCCCGGGGCCTAATGAAAAACTGTTTTTT. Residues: CASSLVSPGPNEKLFF. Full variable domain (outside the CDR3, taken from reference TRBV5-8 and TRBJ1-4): EAGVTQSPTHLIKTRGQQATLRCSPISGHTSVYWYQQALGLGLQFLLWYDEGEERNRGNFPPRFSGRQFPNYSSELNVNALELEDSALYLCASSLVSPGPNEKLFFGSGTQLSVL.

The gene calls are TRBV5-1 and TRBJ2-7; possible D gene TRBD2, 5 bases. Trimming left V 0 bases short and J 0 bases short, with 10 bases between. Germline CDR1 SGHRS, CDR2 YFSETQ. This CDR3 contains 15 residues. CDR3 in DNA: TGCGCCAGCAGCTTGGAGGCAGGAGGCTCCTACGAGCAGTACTTC. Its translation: CASSLEAGGSYEQYF.

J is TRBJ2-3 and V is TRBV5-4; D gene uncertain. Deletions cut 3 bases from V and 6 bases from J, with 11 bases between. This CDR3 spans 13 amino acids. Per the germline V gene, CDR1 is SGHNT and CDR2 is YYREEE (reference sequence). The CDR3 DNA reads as TGTGCCAGCAGCTCCACTCCTTTGGATACGCAGTATTTT. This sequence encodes CASSSTPLDTQYF.

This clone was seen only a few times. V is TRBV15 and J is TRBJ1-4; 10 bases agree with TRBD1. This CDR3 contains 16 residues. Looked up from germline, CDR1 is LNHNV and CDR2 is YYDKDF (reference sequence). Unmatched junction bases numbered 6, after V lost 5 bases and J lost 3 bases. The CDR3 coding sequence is TGTGCCACCAGCCCCCGACAGGGGGCTTCTAATGAAAAACTGTTTTTT. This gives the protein CATSPRQGASNEKLFF.

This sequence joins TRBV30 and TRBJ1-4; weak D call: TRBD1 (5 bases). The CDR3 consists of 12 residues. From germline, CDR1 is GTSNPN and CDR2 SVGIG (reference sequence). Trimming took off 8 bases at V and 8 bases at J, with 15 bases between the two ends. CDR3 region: CAVGRVYEKLFF. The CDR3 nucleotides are TGTGCCGTAGGCAGGGTATACGAAAAACTGTTTTTT.